One sample yielded the 15 T cell receptor beta chains listed below, sequenced in a study of shared T cell receptors in the human thymus. TCRdb's table, derived via immunoSEQ multiplex PCR, lists solely in-frame clones and lacks some. The repertoire holds 720,000 or so clones, with 80% to 90% as singletons. The data also belong to a second study, concerning human thymus T cells.

The source material was thymocytes. The receptors were gathered from a girl under three years old with a congenital heart defect.

The genes are TRBV30 and TRBJ2-7, with 7 bases fitting TRBD1. This CDR3 has 17 amino acids. Germline CDR1 reads GTSNPN; CDR2 reads SVGIG (reference sequence). With V trimmed by 4 bases and J by 3 bases, 18 bases remained unmatched. The CDR3 loop reads CAWIPPRTGDPFYEQYF. Written as DNA, the CDR3 is TGTGCCTGGATCCCCCCGCGTACAGGGGACCCCTTCTACGAGCAGTACTTC.

The chain carries TRBV19 and TRBJ2-7, with 12 nucleotides matching TRBD1. CDR3 size: 16 residues. V trimming: 0 bases; J trimming: 5 bases; junction bases outside the gene matches: 5. CDR1 and CDR2 from the germline V gene are LNHDA and SQIVND (reference sequence). The CDR3 is CASSIESGQGADEQYF. CDR3 DNA sequence: TGTGCCAGTAGTATAGAATCGGGACAGGGGGCTGACGAGCAGTACTTC.

The V call is TRBV11-2, the J call TRBJ2-3, with D hard to call. CDR3 length: 15 amino acids. Germline CDR1 and CDR2: SGHAT and FQNNGV. V lost 0 bases to trimming and J lost 6 bases, with 13 bases between them. In DNA, the CDR3 is TGTGCCAGCAGCTTAGACAGGATCGGTCCGGATACGCAGTATTTT. This sequence encodes CASSLDRIGPDTQYF.

This chain joins TRBV13 and TRBJ1-5; D might be TRBD1 (5 bases). V lost 4 bases and J 3 bases, leaving 31 bases between the germline ends. Germline V gene lookup returns CDR1 PRHDT and CDR2 FYEKMQ (reference sequence). The CDR3 sequence is 21 residues long. This CDR3 reads CASSSGGAGGMGVGHNQPQHF. The CDR3, as DNA: TGTGCCAGCAGCTCGGGAGGGGCAGGAGGGATGGGGGTAGGTCACAATCAGCCCCAGCATTTT.

The rearrangement joins TRBV6-1 to TRBJ1-2, with D possibly TRBD1 on 5 matching bases. Germline loops: CDR1 MNHNS, CDR2 SASEGT. The CDR3 loop spans 15 amino acids. The ends were cut back, 2 bases at V and 2 bases at J, with 12 bases in the middle. The CDR3 DNA is TGTGCCAGCAGTGAAAGGGGAGGGGTCAACTATGGCTACACCTTC. As protein: CASSERGGVNYGYTF.

The genes are TRBV28 and TRBJ2-5; possibly TRBD2 for D (6 bases). The CDR3 runs 17 residues. CDR1 and CDR2 (germline): MDHEN, SYDVKM. Trimming took off 6 bases at V and 0 bases at J, with 20 bases between the two ends. CDR3 residues: CASSHPPGLKYQETQYF. CDR3 DNA sequence: TGTGCCAGCAGCCATCCCCCGGGACTCAAGTACCAAGAGACCCAGTACTTC.

The gene calls are TRBV7-2 and TRBJ1-5; unclear D gene. V lost 1 base and J 3 bases, leaving 13 bases between the germline ends. This CDR3 contains 16 residues. The germline CDR1 and CDR2 sequences are SGHTA and FQGNSA. CDR3 sequence: CASSLENGQVNQPQHF. DNA for the CDR3: TGTGCCAGCAGCTTAGAGAACGGTCAGGTCAATCAGCCCCAGCATTTT.

V is TRBV18 and J is TRBJ1-2, with D perhaps TRBD1 (5 bases). CDR3 length: 18 residues. Germline assignment: CDR1 KGHSH and CDR2 LQKENI. Trimming stripped 0 bases from V and 4 bases from J, with 21 bases between. CDR3 loop: CASSPPSLEGSLSYGYTF. CDR3 bases: TGTGCCAGCTCACCACCGTCTTTGGAGGGGTCCCTCTCCTATGGCTACACCTTC. Filled out from reference TRBV18 and TRBJ1-2, the complete variable domain reads NAGVMQNPRHLVRRRGQEARLRCSPMKGHSHVYWYRQLPEEGLKFMVYLQKENIIDESGMPKERFSAEFPKEGPSILRIQQVVRGDSAAYFCASSPPSLEGSLSYGYTFGSGTRLTVV.

For the CDR3, the DNA is TGCGCCAGCAGCTTATACAGGGTGGGCACTGAAGCTTTCTTT. It encodes CASSLYRVGTEAFF. The chain joins TRBV5-1 to TRBJ1-1; perhaps TRBD1 as D (6 bases). The CDR3 consists of 14 residues. V shed 2 bases and J shed 4 bases, with 12 bases lying between them. Germline CDR1 and CDR2: SGHRS and YFSETQ.

This chain connects TRBV6-1 to TRBJ2-4; D gene unclear. This CDR3 region has 14 residues. Germline V lookup: CDR1 MNHNS, CDR2 SASEGT. Trimming shortened V by 1 base and J by 6 bases, and 10 bases separated the two germline ends. The CDR3 protein is CASSEELYPNIQYF. The CDR3 coding sequence is TGTGCCAGCAGTGAAGAGCTGTACCCAAACATTCAGTACTTC.

V and J are TRBV10-2 and TRBJ1-5; D not resolved. The CDR3 covers 14 residues. Germline V gene sequence: CDR1 WSHSY, CDR2 SAAADI. V lost 8 bases, J lost 0 bases, and 11 bases lay in between. Here the CDR3 reads CASGIRSSNQPQHF. Written as DNA, the CDR3 is TGCGCCAGCGGCATTCGTTCTAGCAATCAGCCCCAGCATTTT.

This clone was observed once. The chain carries TRBV6-5 and TRBJ1-5; a weak D match, TRBD1 (6 bases). The germline V gene has CDR1 MNHEY and CDR2 SVGAGI. The CDR3 loop spans 13 amino acids. Deletions cut 6 bases from V and 3 bases from J, with 9 bases between. The CDR3 DNA is TGTGCCAGCAGCGGACAGCCCAATCAGCCCCAGCATTTT. Its translation: CASSGQPNQPQHF.

The sample holds one count of this clone. V usage is TRBV7-8 and J usage is TRBJ1-1, with TRBD1 as a possible D gene (6 bases). CDR1 and CDR2 from the germline V gene are SGHVS and FQNEAQ. With 5 bases removed from V and 2 bases from J, the gap between germline ends came to 9 bases. This CDR3 is built from 13 residues. The CDR3 loop is CASSQDRNTEAFF. The CDR3, as DNA: TGTGCCAGCAGCCAGGACAGAAACACTGAAGCTTTCTTT.

The chain employs TRBV9 and TRBJ2-6; 9 nucleotides match TRBD1. This CDR3 comprises 21 residues. CDR1 SGDLS and CDR2 YYNGEE come from the germline V gene. Trimming removed 4 bases from V and 0 bases from J; junction bases left unmatched: 17. CDR3 in amino acids: CASSTPLYRGRTPSGANVLTF. As DNA, the CDR3 is TGTGCCAGCAGCACACCTTTATACAGGGGGCGCACCCCCTCTGGGGCCAACGTCCTGACTTTC.

The chain couples TRBV5-1 to TRBJ1-4, with 9 bases lining up with TRBD1. In germline, CDR1 is SGHRS, CDR2 YFSETQ. The CDR3 has 15 amino acids. V was pared by 2 bases and J by 7 bases, with 6 bases of the junction left unmatched. CDR3 sequence (DNA): TGCGCCAGCAGCTTTGGGGGACAGGGTGGTGAAAAACTGTTTTTT. Protein product: CASSFGGQGGEKLFF.